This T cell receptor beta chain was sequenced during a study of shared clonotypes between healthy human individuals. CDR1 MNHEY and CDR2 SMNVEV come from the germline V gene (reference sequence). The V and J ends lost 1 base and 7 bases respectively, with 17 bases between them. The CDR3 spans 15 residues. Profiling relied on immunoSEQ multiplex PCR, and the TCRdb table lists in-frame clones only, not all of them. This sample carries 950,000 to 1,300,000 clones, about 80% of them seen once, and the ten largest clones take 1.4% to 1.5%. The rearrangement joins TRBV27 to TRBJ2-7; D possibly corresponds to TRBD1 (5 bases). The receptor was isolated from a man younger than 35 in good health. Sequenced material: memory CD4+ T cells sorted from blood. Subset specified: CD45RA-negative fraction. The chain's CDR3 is CASSLWKGLVREQYF. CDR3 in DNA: TGTGCCAGCAGTTTATGGAAGGGGTTAGTAAGGGAGCAGTACTTC.